The 27 T cell receptor beta chains below all came from one sample that was sequenced in a study of cytomegalovirus exposure and HLA in healthy donors. This PCR relied on a set of 60 Vbeta primers and 13 Jbeta primers. Libraries were prepared by immunoSEQ multiplex PCR; TCRdb keeps only in-frame clonotypes and omits some of them. This table holds roughly 84,000 clones, roughly 79% found once. Sequencing was performed on PBMCs. These TCRs come from a male donor in good health and CMV-seropositive.

As for this clone: This may stem from a read error, because a much larger clone lies one nucleotide away. This rearrangement joins TRBV7-2 to TRBJ2-5; D unresolved. TRBJ2-7 matches the DNA end more closely, so the J call is doubtful. The CDR3 sequence is 11 residues long. Germline CDR1 and CDR2: SGHTA and FQGNSA. CDR3 coding DNA: TGTGCCAGCAGCTTCCACTACGAGCAGTACTTC. This gives the protein CASSFHYEQYF.

This chain links TRBV5-1 with TRBJ1-1, with 7 bases lining up with TRBD1. This CDR3 region has 17 residues. Germline assignment: CDR1 SGHRS and CDR2 YFSETQ. V shed 0 bases, J shed 0 bases, and the junction held 8 bases outside the gene matches. The CDR3 nucleotides are TGCGCCAGCAGCTTGGCTACTCCGACAGGGATGAACACTGAAGCTTTCTTT. Protein product: CASSLATPTGMNTEAFF.

In this sample, this clone turned up once. The chain recombines TRBV6-1 with TRBJ2-2; a possible D gene is TRBD2 (7 bases). V was pared by 7 bases and J by 8 bases, with 20 bases between. CDR3 length: 15 residues. CDR1 and CDR2 (germline): MNHNS, SASEGT. The CDR3 DNA is TGTGCCAGCAATTGGGGACAACGGGGGGAGGGGGAGCTGTTTTTT. Residues: CASNWGQRGEGELFF.

This chain links TRBV19 with TRBJ1-5, with D tentatively TRBD1 (5 bases). Trimming removed 3 bases at V and 5 bases at J, with 11 bases between. CDR1 is LNHDA and CDR2 is SQIVND in the germline V gene (reference sequence). This CDR3 spans 14 amino acids. The CDR3 spells CASSIFQGHQPQHF. DNA of the CDR3: TGTGCCAGTAGTATCTTCCAGGGCCATCAGCCCCAGCATTTT.

This clone occurred once. The V and J genes are TRBV5-6 and TRBJ1-3; D gene uncertain. CDR1 and CDR2 from the germline V gene are SGHDT and YYEEEE. V was trimmed by 5 bases and J by 1 base, leaving 10 bases between them. The CDR3 extends over 14 amino acids. The CDR3 coding sequence is TGTGCCAGCAGTGAGGGTTTATCTGGAAACACCATATATTTT. Translated, it gives CASSEGLSGNTIYF. The entire variable domain, with the rest obtained from reference TRBV5-6 and TRBJ1-3, is as follows: DAGVTQSPTHLIKTRGQQVTLRCSPKSGHDTVSWYQQALGQGPQFIFQYYEEEERQRGNFPDRFSGHQFPNYSSELNVNALLLGDSALYLCASSEGLSGNTIYFGEGSWLTVV.

V and J are TRBV5-5 and TRBJ2-4; possible D gene TRBD1, 6 bases. Trimming took off 3 bases at V and 7 bases at J, with 17 bases between the two ends. Germline V gene lookup returns CDR1 SGHKS and CDR2 YYEKEE (reference sequence). The CDR3 has 15 amino acids. The CDR3 DNA follows: TGTGCCAGCAGCTCCGCAGGGACATCGACGAACATTCAGTACTTC. Protein sequence: CASSSAGTSTNIQYF.

The chain joins TRBV7-2 to TRBJ2-7; 7 nucleotides agree with TRBD2. CDR1 and CDR2 from the germline V gene are SGHTA and FQGNSA. CDR3 length: 13 amino acids. V gave up 2 bases and J gave up 7 bases; unmatched junction bases: 5. CDR3 nucleotides: TGTGCCAGCAGCTTAAACGGGGGGAGGGAGCAGTACTTC. It yields the protein CASSLNGGREQYF.

This clone has just a few counts. CDR3 nucleotides: TGTGCCAGCTCACCAGCAGGGTACTCCTACGAGCAGTACTTC. It is translated as CASSPAGYSYEQYF. J is TRBJ2-7 and V is TRBV18; a possible D gene is TRBD1 (5 bases). There are 14 residues in the CDR3. V was shortened by 2 bases and J by 0 bases, with 8 bases between the two germline ends. Germline V lookup: CDR1 KGHSH, CDR2 LQKENI. The full variable domain, rest sourced from reference TRBV18 and TRBJ2-7, is NAGVMQNPRHLVRRRGQEARLRCSPMKGHSHVYWYRQLPEEGLKFMVYLQKENIIDESGMPKERFSAEFPKEGPSILRIQQVVRGDSAAYFCASSPAGYSYEQYFGPGTRLTVT.

This clone is a singleton in its sample. The rearrangement uses TRBV6-5 and TRBJ1-1; 8 nucleotides line up with TRBD1. Germline V gives CDR1 MNHEY, CDR2 SVGAGI. The CDR3 contains 14 residues. The V and J ends lost 5 bases and 4 bases, in that order; junction bases with no gene match: 6. The CDR3 reads CASSPRGLGTEAFF. The CDR3 DNA follows: TGTGCCAGCAGTCCCAGGGGGCTAGGCACTGAAGCTTTCTTT.

This chain links TRBV2 with TRBJ2-3; no definite D call. The CDR3 sequence is 16 residues long. V was shortened by 2 bases and J by 0 bases, with 12 bases between the two germline ends. Per germline, CDR1 SNHLY and CDR2 FYNNEI. The CDR3 loop reads CASSEPPSTSTDTQYF. CDR3 DNA sequence: TGTGCCAGCAGTGAACCGCCTTCGACTAGCACAGATACGCAGTATTTT.

Of note for this clone: Relative to the germline gene, one junction end is altered; a read error may explain this. The chain combines TRBV10-2 with TRBJ2-3; possibly TRBD2 for D (7 bases). The CDR3 consists of 15 residues. The germline V gene encodes CDR1 WSHSY and CDR2 SAAADI. This CDR3 reads CASSVGAGDTDTQYF. The DNA for the CDR3 is TGCGCCAGCAGTGTGGGTGCGGGGGACACAGATACACAGTATTTT.

V and J are TRBV28 and TRBJ2-1, with TRBD2 identical over 13 bases. Germline CDR1 reads MDHEN; CDR2 reads SYDVKM. V shed 6 bases and J 10 bases; nucleotides not matched to a gene: 6. This CDR3 is 14 amino acids long. The CDR3, as DNA: TGTGCCAGCAGGGCGGGACTAGCGGGATACGAGCAGTTCTTC. Translating gives CASRAGLAGYEQFF.

This chain links TRBV2 with TRBJ2-1; D not certain. The length of the CDR3 is 13 residues. V was pared by 6 bases and J by 0 bases, with 6 bases between. Germline lookup yields CDR1 SNHLY and CDR2 FYNNEI. The CDR3 spells CASRSSSYNEQFF. The CDR3 DNA sequence: TGTGCCAGCAGGTCGAGCTCCTACAATGAGCAGTTCTTC. Filled out from reference TRBV2 and TRBJ2-1, the complete variable domain reads EPEVTQTPSHQVTQMGQEVILRCVPISNHLYFYWYRQILGQKVEFLVSFYNNEISEKSEIFDDQFSVERPDGSNFTLKIRSTKLEDSAMYFCASRSSSYNEQFFGPGTRLTVL.

The J gene is TRBJ2-4, the V gene TRBV4-2; 9 bases are a match to TRBD1. CDR1 and CDR2 from the germline V gene are LGHNA and YNFKEQ. With V trimmed by 0 bases and J by 9 bases, 9 bases remained unmatched. The CDR3 is 16 amino acids. In DNA form, the CDR3 reads TGTGCCAGCAGCCAAGATGCTTCACAGGGGGCGGGCATTCAGTACTTC. Amino acids: CASSQDASQGAGIQYF.

The sample holds a few counts of this clone. This chain joins TRBV30 and TRBJ1-4; D perhaps matches TRBD1 (5 bases). The length of the CDR3 is 13 residues. Germline values: CDR1 GTSNPN, CDR2 SVGIG (reference sequence). The germline V and J ends were trimmed by 5 bases and 6 bases, with 13 bases remaining between them. CDR3 sequence reads: CAWGGYTDEKLFF. CDR3 DNA: TGTGCCTGGGGGGGGTACACGGATGAAAAACTGTTTTTT.

The chain has TRBV21-1 and TRBJ2-7; the table's D call TRBD1 went unverified against the DNA. TRBV21-1 is a recognized pseudogene. The CDR3 covers 15 residues. For the CDR3, the DNA is TGTGCCAGCAGCACGAGGGTGGGACAGCACTACGAGCAGTACTTC. Translation: CASSTRVGQHYEQYF.

This chain uses TRBV5-8 with TRBJ2-1; 9 bases fit TRBD2. V gave up 2 bases and J gave up 9 bases; unmatched junction bases: 12. CDR3 length: 16 amino acids. Germline V gives CDR1 SGHTS, CDR2 YDEGEE. The CDR3 DNA follows: TGTGCCAGCAGCTTAGCCACTAGCGGGTTTCGGGGTGAGCAGTTCTTC. It encodes CASSLATSGFRGEQFF.

The gene calls are TRBV7-6 and TRBJ1-3, with TRBD1 as a possible D gene (5 bases). The germline V and J ends were trimmed by 5 bases and 4 bases, with 12 bases remaining between them. The germline V gene has CDR1 SGHVS and CDR2 FNYEAQ. CDR3 size: 14 residues. The CDR3 coding sequence is TGTGCCAGCAGCCGGGGGAGCGCCGGAAACACCATATATTTT. Its translation: CASSRGSAGNTIYF.

This chain links TRBV28 with TRBJ2-5; the match to TRBD2 covers 8 bases. The CDR3 contains 17 residues. The V segment lost 1 base and the J segment 1 base; nucleotides outside the gene matches: 8. Germline values: CDR1 MDHEN, CDR2 SYDVKM. CDR3 sequence (DNA): TGTGCCAGCAGTTTATCGGCGCGGGGGGATGGCCAAGAGACCCAGTACTTC. It translates to CASSLSARGDGQETQYF.

A remark on this clone: Other nucleotide sequences in the sample specify the same CDR3. This sequence joins TRBV6-4 and TRBJ1-1, with D perhaps matching TRBD1 (6 bases). CDR1 MRHNA and CDR2 SNTAGT come from the germline V gene. This CDR3 contains 14 residues. V lost 6 bases, J lost 0 bases, and 11 bases lay in between. CDR3 residues: CASRLDSVNTEAFF. Here the CDR3 DNA reads TGTGCCAGCAGATTGGACAGCGTGAACACTGAAGCTTTCTTT.

The chain combines TRBV12-5 with TRBJ2-1, with 10 bases aligning to TRBD1. J gave up 3 bases and V 1 base, and 9 bases lay outside the gene matches. Germline assignment: CDR1 LGHNT and CDR2 FRNRAP. CDR3 length equals 18 residues. CDR3 bases: TGTGCTAGTGGTTTGGAATACCCGGGACAGGGGAACTACAATGAGCAGTTCTTC. It codes for CASGLEYPGQGNYNEQFF.

This clone has more than one count but fewer than ten. The chain is built from TRBV4-1 and TRBJ2-1; TRBD2 matches at 8 bases. The CDR3 runs to 14 residues. The V segment lost 1 base and the J segment 6 bases; nucleotides outside the gene matches: 2. Germline V gene sequence: CDR1 MGHRA, CDR2 YSYEKL. The CDR3 DNA reads TGCGCCAGCAGCCAAGGACTAGCGCTCAATGAGCAGTTCTTC. Translation gives CASSQGLALNEQFF.

The chain employs TRBV18 and TRBJ1-6; TRBD1 matches 10 bases. Germline assignment: CDR1 KGHSH and CDR2 LQKENI. CDR3 length equals 15 residues. V was pared by 5 bases and J by 9 bases, with 7 bases of the junction left unmatched. As DNA, the CDR3 is TGTGCCAGCTCAACGACAGGGGGCTTGGGTTCACCCCTCCACTTT. Its translation is CASSTTGGLGSPLHF. The full variable domain, its missing parts supplied by reference TRBV18 and TRBJ1-6, is NAGVMQNPRHLVRRRGQEARLRCSPMKGHSHVYWYRQLPEEGLKFMVYLQKENIIDESGMPKERFSAEFPKEGPSILRIQQVVRGDSAAYFCASSTTGGLGSPLHFGNGTRLTVT.

The chain has TRBV19 and TRBJ1-1, with a weak D call TRBD1 (5 bases). The CDR3 is made up of 16 amino acids. Germline CDR1 and CDR2: LNHDA and SQIVND (reference sequence). Between the trimmed V and J ends, which lost 5 bases and 4 bases, there was a span of 20 bases. The CDR3 loop is CASSLSVGVPGTEAFF. The CDR3 DNA reads as TGTGCCAGTAGTCTTTCCGTAGGGGTTCCTGGCACTGAAGCTTTCTTT.

CDR3 residues: CASSVEGQGSFYEQYF. The CDR3 coding sequence is TGTGCCAGCAGCGTAGAGGGACAGGGATCTTTTTACGAGCAGTACTTC. The chain uses TRBV9 and TRBJ2-7; 9 bases are a match to TRBD1. The CDR3 runs to 16 residues. The V segment lost 0 bases and the J segment 4 bases; nucleotides outside the gene matches: 8. Germline V gene sequence: CDR1 SGDLS, CDR2 YYNGEE. The whole variable domain, remainder taken from reference TRBV9 and TRBJ2-7, is DSGVTQTPKHLITATGQRVTLRCSPRSGDLSVYWYQQSLDQGLQFLIQYYNGEERAKGNILERFSAQQFPDLHSELNLSSLELGDSALYFCASSVEGQGSFYEQYFGPGTRLTVT.

The rearrangement joins TRBV5-1 to TRBJ2-2; 12 bases align to TRBD2. Germline V gene lookup returns CDR1 SGHRS and CDR2 YFSETQ. CDR3 length: 16 residues. Unmatched junction bases numbered 4, after V lost 3 bases and J lost 4 bases. The CDR3 region has the DNA TGCGCCAGCAGCTGGGCGACTAGCGGGGGCACCGGGGAGCTGTTTTTT. It yields the protein CASSWATSGGTGELFF.

The J gene is TRBJ2-5, the V gene TRBV7-8, with 7 positions matching TRBD2. The CDR3 has 15 amino acids. V was clipped by 4 bases and J by 7 bases; unmatched bases: 12. Germline V gene sequence: CDR1 SGHVS, CDR2 FQNEAQ. The CDR3 DNA is TGTGCCAGCAGCTCCACGGCGCGGGAGTGGCGGACCCAGTACTTC. Its protein is CASSSTAREWRTQYF.